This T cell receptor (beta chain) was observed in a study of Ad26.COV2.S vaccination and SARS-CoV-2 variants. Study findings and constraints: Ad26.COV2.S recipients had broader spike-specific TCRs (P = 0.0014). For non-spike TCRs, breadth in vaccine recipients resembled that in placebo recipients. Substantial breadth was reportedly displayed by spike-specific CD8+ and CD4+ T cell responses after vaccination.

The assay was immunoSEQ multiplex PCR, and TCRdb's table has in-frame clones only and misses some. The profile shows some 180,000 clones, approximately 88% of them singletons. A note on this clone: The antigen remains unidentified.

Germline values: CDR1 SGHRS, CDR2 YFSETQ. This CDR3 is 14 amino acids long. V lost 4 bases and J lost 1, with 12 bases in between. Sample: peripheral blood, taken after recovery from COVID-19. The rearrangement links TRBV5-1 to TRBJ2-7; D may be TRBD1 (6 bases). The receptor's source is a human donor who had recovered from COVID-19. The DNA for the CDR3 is TGCGCCAGCAGCGGATGGACAGCGTCCTACGAGCAGTACTTC. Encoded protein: CASSGWTASYEQYF.